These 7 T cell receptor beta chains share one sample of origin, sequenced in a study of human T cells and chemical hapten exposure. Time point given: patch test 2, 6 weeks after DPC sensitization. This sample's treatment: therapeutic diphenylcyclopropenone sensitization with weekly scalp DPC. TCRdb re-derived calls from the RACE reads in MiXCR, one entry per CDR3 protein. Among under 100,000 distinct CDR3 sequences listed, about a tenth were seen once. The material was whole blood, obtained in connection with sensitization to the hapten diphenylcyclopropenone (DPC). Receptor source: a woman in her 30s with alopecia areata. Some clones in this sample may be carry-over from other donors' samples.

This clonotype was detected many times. Here the CDR3 reads CASSPYERGEQYF. The CDR3 nucleotides read TGTGCCAGCAGCCCATATGAGAGAGGCGAGCAGTACTTC. V is TRBV7-6 and J is TRBJ2-7; D gene unclear. Trimming took 5 bases from V and 6 from J, leaving 14 bases between them. The CDR3 consists of 13 residues. Germline CDR1 SGHVS, CDR2 FNYEAQ.

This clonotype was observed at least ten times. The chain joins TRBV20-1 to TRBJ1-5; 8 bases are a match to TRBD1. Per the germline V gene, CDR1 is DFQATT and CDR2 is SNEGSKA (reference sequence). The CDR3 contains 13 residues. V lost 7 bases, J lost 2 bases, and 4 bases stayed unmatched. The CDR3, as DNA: TGCAGTGTCGCAGGGGGCGGCAATCAGCCCCAGCATTTT. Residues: CSVAGGGNQPQHF.

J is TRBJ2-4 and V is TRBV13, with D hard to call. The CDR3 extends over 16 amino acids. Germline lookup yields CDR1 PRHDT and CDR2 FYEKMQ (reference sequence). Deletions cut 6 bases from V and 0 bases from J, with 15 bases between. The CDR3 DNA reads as TGTGCCAGCAGACGAAGGGCCAGCCTAGCCAAAAACATTCAGTACTTC. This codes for CASRRRASLAKNIQYF.

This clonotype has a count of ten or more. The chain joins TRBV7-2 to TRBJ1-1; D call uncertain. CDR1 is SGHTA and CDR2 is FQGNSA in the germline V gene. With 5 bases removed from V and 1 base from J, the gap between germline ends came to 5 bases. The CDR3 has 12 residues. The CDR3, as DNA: TGTGCCAGCAGCATGCCGAACACTGAAGCTTTCTTT. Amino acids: CASSMPNTEAFF.

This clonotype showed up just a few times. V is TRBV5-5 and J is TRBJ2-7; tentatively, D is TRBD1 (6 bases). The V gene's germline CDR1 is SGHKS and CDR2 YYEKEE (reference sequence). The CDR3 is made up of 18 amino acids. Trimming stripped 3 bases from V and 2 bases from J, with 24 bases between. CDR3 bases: TGTGCCAGCAGCTCGGGACAAGGAAGTAATTCTTTAACCTACGAGCAGTACTTC. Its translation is CASSSGQGSNSLTYEQYF.

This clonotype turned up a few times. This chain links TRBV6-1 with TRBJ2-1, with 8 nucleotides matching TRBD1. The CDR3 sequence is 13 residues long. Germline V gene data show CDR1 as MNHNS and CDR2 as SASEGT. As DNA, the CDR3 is TGTGTCGCTTCGCAGGGGGCGGGGAATGAGCAGTTCTTC. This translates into CVASQGAGNEQFF.

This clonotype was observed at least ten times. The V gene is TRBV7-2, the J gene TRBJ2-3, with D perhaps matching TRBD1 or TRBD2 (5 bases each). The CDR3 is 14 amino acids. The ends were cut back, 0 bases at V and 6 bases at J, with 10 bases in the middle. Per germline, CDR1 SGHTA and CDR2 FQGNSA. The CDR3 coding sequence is TGTGCCAGCAGCTTAGCCGGGGCGTCTGATACGCAGTATTTT. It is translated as CASSLAGASDTQYF.